The source of this T cell receptor beta chain is a study of OX40 agonist ivuxolimab in advanced cancers. As for the study in general: The group had a mean age of 60 years, ranged from about 20 to 79, and was 82.7% male. A history of anti-PD-1, anti-PD-L1 or anti-CTLA-4 therapy was acceptable, and 40% to 45% had some.

Profiling relied on immunoSEQ multiplex PCR, and the TCRdb table lists in-frame clones only, not all of them. The sample contains 100,000 or so clones, roughly 95% of which appear only once. Exclusion applied to patients with autoimmune disease history or systemic immunosuppression. A remark on this clone: Its antigen is undetermined.

Study-wide results and caveats: In a subset of nonresponders, normalized T-cell clonal expansion was also low.

V was cut by 0 bases and J by 4 bases, with 17 bases left in between. Germline CDR1 SGDLS, CDR2 YYNGEE. There are 16 residues in the CDR3. The sequences come from CD4+ or CD8+ T cells sorted from blood, collected in a trial of the OX40 agonist ivuxolimab. This sequence joins TRBV9 and TRBJ2-7; possibly TRBD1 or TRBD2 for D (5 bases each). The TCR was taken from an adult with an advanced solid tumor such as melanoma, head and neck, liver or kidney cancer. CDR3 sequence reads: CASSVGSFGTEYEQYF. The DNA for the CDR3 is TGTGCCAGCAGCGTAGGATCCTTCGGGACGGAATACGAGCAGTACTTC. The complete variable domain, with remaining parts taken from reference TRBV9 and TRBJ2-7, reads DSGVTQTPKHLITATGQRVTLRCSPRSGDLSVYWYQQSLDQGLQFLIQYYNGEERAKGNILERFSAQQFPDLHSELNLSSLELGDSALYFCASSVGSFGTEYEQYFGPGTRLTVT.